This T cell receptor beta chain was obtained from a study of response to subunit inactivated influenza vaccine. Study results and caveats: Each seasonal influenza vaccination recruits few new T cells, the authors suggested.

Germline CDR1 and CDR2: DFQATT and SNEGSKA (reference sequence). V lost 0 bases, J lost 3 bases, and 7 bases stayed unmatched. CDR3 length: 17 residues. TCRdb ran MiXCR on the RT-PCR reads and lists one entry per CDR3 protein. In the table there are approximately 680,000 distinct CDR3 sequences, 15% to 19% of which are singletons. The table lists this clonotype with a few counts. Its target is not known. Sequenced here: PBMCs from blood, sampled roughly 12 days after vaccination. The TCR sequence derives from a middle-aged man who received an inactivated influenza vaccine. The chain carries TRBV20-1 and TRBJ2-3; TRBD2 matches at 12 bases. The CDR3: CSARENLAGGRTDTQYF. CDR3 bases: TGCAGTGCTAGAGAAAACCTAGCGGGAGGGAGGACAGATACGCAGTATTTT.